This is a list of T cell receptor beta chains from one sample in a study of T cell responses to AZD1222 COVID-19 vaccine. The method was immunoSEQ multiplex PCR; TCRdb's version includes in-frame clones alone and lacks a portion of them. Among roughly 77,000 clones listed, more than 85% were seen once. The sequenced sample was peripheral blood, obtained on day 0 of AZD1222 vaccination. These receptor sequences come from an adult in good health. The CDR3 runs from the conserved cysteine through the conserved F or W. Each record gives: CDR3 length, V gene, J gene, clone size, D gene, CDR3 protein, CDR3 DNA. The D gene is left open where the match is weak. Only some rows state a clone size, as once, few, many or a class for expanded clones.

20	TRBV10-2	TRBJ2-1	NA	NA	CASSAGVQVVGRLSYNEQFF	TGCGCCAGCAGTGCGGGGGTCCAGGTCGTGGGTCGGCTATCCTACAATGAGCAGTTCTTC
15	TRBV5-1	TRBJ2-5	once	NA	CASSSLGSGLETQYF	TGCGCCAGCAGCTCCCTTGGGTCGGGGTTAGAGACCCAGTACTTC
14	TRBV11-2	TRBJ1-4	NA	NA	CASSSLRGGGKLFF	TGTGCCAGCAGCTCGCTCAGGGGAGGGGGAAAACTGTTTTTT
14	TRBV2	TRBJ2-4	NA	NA	CASTRSGGQNIQYF	TGTGCCAGCACTCGCTCCGGGGGACAGAACATTCAGTACTTC
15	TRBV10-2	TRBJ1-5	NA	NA	CASSSGGDGNQPQHF	TGCGCCAGCAGTTCCGGGGGCGATGGCAATCAGCCCCAGCATTTT
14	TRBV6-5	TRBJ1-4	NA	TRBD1	CASTGGKANEKLFF	TGTGCCAGCACAGGGGGGAAGGCTAATGAAAAACTGTTTTTT
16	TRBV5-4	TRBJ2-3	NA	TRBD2	CASSLFGLAGGDTQYF	TGTGCCAGCAGCTTGTTTGGCCTAGCGGGGGGAGATACGCAGTATTTT
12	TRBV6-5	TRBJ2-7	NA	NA	CAVTDGGYEQYF	TGTGCCGTTACTGACGGCGGTTACGAGCAGTACTTC
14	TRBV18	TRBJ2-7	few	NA	CASSPRDKSFEQYF	TGTGCCAGCTCACCCAGGGACAAGAGCTTCGAGCAGTACTTC
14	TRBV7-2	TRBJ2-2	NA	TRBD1	CASSLQGASGELFF	TGTGCCAGCAGCTTACAGGGGGCCAGCGGGGAGCTGTTTTTT
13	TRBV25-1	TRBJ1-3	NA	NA	CASSPAAGNTIYF	TGTGCCAGCAGCCCGGCCGCTGGAAACACCATATATTTT
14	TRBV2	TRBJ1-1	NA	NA	CASSDGGLNTEAFF	TGTGCCAGCAGTGACGGGGGGCTGAACACTGAAGCTTTCTTT
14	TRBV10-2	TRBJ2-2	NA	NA	CASKRDTNTGELFF	TGCGCCAGCAAAAGGGATACGAACACCGGGGAGCTGTTTTTT
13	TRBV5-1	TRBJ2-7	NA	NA	CASSLEVGNVQYF	TGCGCCAGCAGTCTGGAGGTGGGGAATGTGCAGTACTTC
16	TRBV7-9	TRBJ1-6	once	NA	CASSSSRGVDNSPLHF	TGTGCCAGCAGCTCTTCTCGGGGAGTGGATAATTCACCCCTCCACTTT
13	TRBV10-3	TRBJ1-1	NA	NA	CAISGPPNTEAFF	TGTGCCATCAGCGGACCCCCGAACACTGAAGCTTTCTTT
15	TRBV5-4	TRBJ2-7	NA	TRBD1	CASSLGPDRAYEQYF	TGTGCCAGCAGCTTGGGACCAGACAGGGCCTACGAGCAGTACTTC